The present entry profiles one T cell receptor beta chain with its context. Per the study methods: Amplified reference gene primers provided the basis for estimating nucleated cell counts. Data came from immunoSEQ multiplex PCR; TCRdb stores just in-frame clones and leaves some out. D and trimming were read from the DNA, whereas the V and J calls and clone size are those reported in that table. The data show roughly 140,000 clones, 70% to 85% seen once. The data originate from a study of blood T cell repertoires in COVID-19. Across the study: Some COVID-19 samples were acute and others convalescent; all came from the United States, Italy and Spain. T cells, B-cell-depleted T cells, or PBMCs supplied cDNA or gDNA.

Trimming took 5 bases from V and 4 from J; bases not matched to a gene: 7. The CDR3 is 15 residues long. Germline CDR1 and CDR2: SEHNR and FQNEAQ (reference sequence). The receptor comes from a woman in her 50s in a cohort sampled during active or convalescent COVID-19. The V gene is TRBV7-9, the J gene TRBJ2-7; 11 bases match TRBD2. Sequencing was carried out using peripheral blood. The CDR3 spells CASSLLAGGKYEQYF. The DNA for the CDR3 is TGTGCCAGCAGCCTATTAGCGGGGGGGAAATACGAGCAGTACTTC.